This T cell receptor beta chain was captured by sequencing in a study of molecular identifiers for immune sequencing clone quantification. Study conclusions and caveats: Jurkat TCR RNA spiked in from one cell could reportedly be detected among 800,000 to 1,000,000 naive cells.

As concerns this clonotype: The antigen remains unidentified. At one boundary the junction diverges from the germline segment, which might be a read error.

One entry per CDR3 protein, called by TCRdb with MiXCR from the PCR reads. The repertoire holds about half a million distinct CDR3 sequences, with 20% to 25% as singletons. CDR3 size: 15 residues. CDR1 and CDR2 (germline): SNHLY, FYNNEI. The TCR sequence derives from a human donor in good health. Some libraries in this study had Jurkat cell RNA spiked in. Sequencing was done on a sample of naive CD8+ T cells from blood, with Jurkat cell RNA spiked in. Described subset: FACS-sorted CD8+CD4-CCR7+CD45RA+ naive T cells. The chain combines TRBV2 with TRBJ1-2; D is undetermined. The CDR3 loop is CAGSGAGLGNYGYTF. The CDR3 region has the DNA TGTGCCGGCAGTGGAGCTGGGCTGGGGAACTATGGCTACACCTTC.